The clone carrying this TCR beta chain was counted a few times. TCRdb's copy holds only in-frame clones and misses some; the assay was immunoSEQ multiplex PCR. The sample lists 150,000 to 200,000 clones, over 85% occurring once. The entry originates in a study of blood T cell repertoires in COVID-19. Study background: Researchers got acute and convalescent COVID-19 samples from the United States, Italy and Spain.

CDR3 length: 17 amino acids. After removal of 2 bases from V and 0 bases from J, the junction contained 7 bases not matched to a gene. Germline V gene sequence: CDR1 SEHNR, CDR2 FQNEAQ (reference sequence). Material for sequencing was peripheral blood. This clonotype was obtained from a man aged 60 to 69 with active or convalescent COVID-19. The V and J genes are TRBV7-9 and TRBJ1-5; the match to TRBD1 covers 7 bases. The CDR3 spells CASSLSIGTDSNQPQHF. The DNA of the CDR3 is TGTGCCAGCAGCTTATCGATCGGGACAGATAGCAATCAGCCCCAGCATTTT.